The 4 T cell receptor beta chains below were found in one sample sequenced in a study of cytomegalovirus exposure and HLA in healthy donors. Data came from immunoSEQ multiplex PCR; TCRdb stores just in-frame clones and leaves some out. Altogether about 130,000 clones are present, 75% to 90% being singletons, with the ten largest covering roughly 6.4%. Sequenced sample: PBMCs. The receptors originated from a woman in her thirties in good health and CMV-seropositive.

CDR3 bases: TGTGCCAGCAGTTACTCAACCCCAGGAAATCAAGAGACCCAGTACTTC. This gives the protein CASSYSTPGNQETQYF. The chain is built from TRBV6-5 and TRBJ2-5; no clear D. V lost 0 bases and J lost 2, with 13 bases in between. The CDR3 is 16 amino acids. The germline CDR1 and CDR2 sequences are MNHEY and SVGAGI.

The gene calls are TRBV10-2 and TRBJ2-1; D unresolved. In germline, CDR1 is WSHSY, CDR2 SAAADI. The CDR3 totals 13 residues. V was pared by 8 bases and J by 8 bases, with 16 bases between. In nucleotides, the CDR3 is TGCGCCAGCTGTGGGCAGGTTGGTGATGAGCAGTTCTTC. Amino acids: CASCGQVGDEQFF.

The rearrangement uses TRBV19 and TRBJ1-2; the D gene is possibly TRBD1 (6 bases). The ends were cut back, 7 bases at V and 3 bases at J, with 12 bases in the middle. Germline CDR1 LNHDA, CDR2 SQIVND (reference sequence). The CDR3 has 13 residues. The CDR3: CASNYRADYGYTF. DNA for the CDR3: TGTGCCAGTAATTACAGGGCGGACTATGGCTACACCTTC.

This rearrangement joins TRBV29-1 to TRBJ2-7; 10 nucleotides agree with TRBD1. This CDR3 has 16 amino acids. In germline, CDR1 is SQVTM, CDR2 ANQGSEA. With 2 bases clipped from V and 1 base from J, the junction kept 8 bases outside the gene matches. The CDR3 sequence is CSVEIGGQGGSYEQYF. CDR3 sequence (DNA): TGCAGCGTTGAAATCGGCGGACAGGGGGGATCCTACGAGCAGTACTTC.